This T cell receptor (beta chain) stems from a study of T cell changes during pregnancy in multiple sclerosis. CDR3 length equals 14 residues. Germline CDR1 is LNHNV and CDR2 is YYDKDF (reference sequence). The V gene end was trimmed by 1 base and the J gene end by 6 bases; junction bases not matched to a gene: 3. Some clones are missing from TCRdb's copy, which holds only in-frame ones; the method was immunoSEQ multiplex PCR. Of about 68,000 clones in the sample, 92% are singletons; the top ten hold about 1.4%. This TCR came from a female donor in good health, enrolled as a control in a pregnancy study. The chain links TRBV15 to TRBJ1-1, with 9 bases that match TRBD1. The sequencing here drew on peripheral blood, taken in the second trimester of pregnancy. The CDR3 DNA is TGTGCCACCAGCAGAGCCGGACAGGGGTCTGAAGCTTTCTTT. This sequence encodes CATSRAGQGSEAFF.